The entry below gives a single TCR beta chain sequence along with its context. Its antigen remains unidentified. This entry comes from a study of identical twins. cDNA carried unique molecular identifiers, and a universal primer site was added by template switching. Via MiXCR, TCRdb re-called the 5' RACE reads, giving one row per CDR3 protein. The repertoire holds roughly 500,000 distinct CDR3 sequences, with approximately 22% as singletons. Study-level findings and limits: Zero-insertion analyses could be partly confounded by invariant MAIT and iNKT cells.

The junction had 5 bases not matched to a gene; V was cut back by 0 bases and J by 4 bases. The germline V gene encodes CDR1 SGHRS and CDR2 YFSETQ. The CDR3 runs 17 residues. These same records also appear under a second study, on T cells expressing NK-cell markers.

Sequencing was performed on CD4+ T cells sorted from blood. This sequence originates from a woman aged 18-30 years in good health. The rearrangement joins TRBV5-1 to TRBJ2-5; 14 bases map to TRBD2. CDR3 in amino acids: CASSLEATSGGAETQYF. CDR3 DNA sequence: TGCGCCAGCAGCTTGGAGGCGACTAGCGGGGGGGCAGAGACCCAGTACTTC. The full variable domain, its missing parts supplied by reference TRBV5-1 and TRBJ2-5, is KAGVTQTPRYLIKTRGQQVTLSCSPISGHRSVSWYQQTPGQGLQFLFEYFSETQRNKGNFPGRFSGRQFSNSRSEMNVSTLELGDSALYLCASSLEATSGGAETQYFGPGTRLLVL.